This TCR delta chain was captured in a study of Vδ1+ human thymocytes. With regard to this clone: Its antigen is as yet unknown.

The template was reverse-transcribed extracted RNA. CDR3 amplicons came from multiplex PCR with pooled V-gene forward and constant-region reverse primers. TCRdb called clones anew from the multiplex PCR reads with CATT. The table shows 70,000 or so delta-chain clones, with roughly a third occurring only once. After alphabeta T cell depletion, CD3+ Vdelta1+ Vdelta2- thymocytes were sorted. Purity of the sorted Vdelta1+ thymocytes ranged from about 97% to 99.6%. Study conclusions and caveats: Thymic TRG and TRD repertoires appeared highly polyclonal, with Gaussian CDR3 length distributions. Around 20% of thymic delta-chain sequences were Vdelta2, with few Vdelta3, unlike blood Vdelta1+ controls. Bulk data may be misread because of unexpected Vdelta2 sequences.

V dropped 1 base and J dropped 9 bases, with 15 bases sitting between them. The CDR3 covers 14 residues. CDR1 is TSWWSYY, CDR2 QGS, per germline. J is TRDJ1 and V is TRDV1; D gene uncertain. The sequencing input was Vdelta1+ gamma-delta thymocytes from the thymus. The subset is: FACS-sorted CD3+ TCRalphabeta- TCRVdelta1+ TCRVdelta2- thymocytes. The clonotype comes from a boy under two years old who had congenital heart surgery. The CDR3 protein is CALGEPILNLELIF. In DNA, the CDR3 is TGTGCTCTTGGGGAACCCATCCTCAACCTGGAACTCATCTTT.